A single sample is the source of the 2 T cell receptor beta chains below, sequenced in a study of T-cell reconstitution after alpha-beta-depleted transplantation in children (dated by TCRdb to about 2016). Receptors were amplified or captured by PCR. These reads were obtained on an Illumina HiSeq 2500. TCR libraries were prepared with molecular barcoding, using unique molecular identifiers to normalize TCRbeta repertoire quantification. TCRdb's own reprocessing of the public reads used fastp at Q25 and MiXCR and kept productive beta chains. Rows are combined by CDR3 protein, so each entry shows the most common genes and DNA. The sample profile shows 83,000 or so distinct CDR3 sequences; 6.5% to 8.5% of them were found once. The ten biggest clones cover 5.5% to 8.5% of the sample. The input for sequencing was PBMCs from the stem cell graft donor, taken from the stem cell graft. The receptors shown here come from a human donor who donated a stem cell graft to a child with congenital amegakaryocytic thrombocytopenia.

Ten or more counts support this clonotype. An end of the junction differs from the germline gene, which may be a read error. The V call is TRBV7-8, the J call TRBJ2-1, with D perhaps assigned TRBD1 or TRBD2 (5 bases each). Germline V gene data show CDR1 as SGHVS and CDR2 as FQNEAQ. The length of the CDR3 is 14 residues. CDR3 in amino acids: CASSRDRSDNEQFF. The CDR3 DNA sequence: TGTGCCAGCAGCCGGGACCGCTCCGACAATGAGCAGTTCTTC.

This clonotype has ten or more counts. The J gene is TRBJ1-4, the V gene TRBV4-1; D is uncertain. CDR3 length: 14 residues. CDR1 and CDR2 (germline): MGHRA, YSYEKL. The germline V and J ends were trimmed by 1 base and 7 bases, with 10 bases remaining between them. CDR3 region: CASSQVMGVEKLFF. For the CDR3, the DNA is TGCGCCAGCAGCCAAGTGATGGGAGTTGAAAAACTGTTTTTT.